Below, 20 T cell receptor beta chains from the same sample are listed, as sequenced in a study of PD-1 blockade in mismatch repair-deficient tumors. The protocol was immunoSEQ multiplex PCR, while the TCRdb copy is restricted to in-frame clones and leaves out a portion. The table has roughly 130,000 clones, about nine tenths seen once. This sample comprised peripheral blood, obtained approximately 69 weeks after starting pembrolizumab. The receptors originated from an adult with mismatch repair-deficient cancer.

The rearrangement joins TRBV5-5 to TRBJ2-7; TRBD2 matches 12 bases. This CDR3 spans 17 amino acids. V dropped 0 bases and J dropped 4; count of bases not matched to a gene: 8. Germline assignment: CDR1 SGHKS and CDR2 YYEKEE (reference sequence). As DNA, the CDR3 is TGTGCCAGCAGCTTGGCCTCCGGACTAGCGGGATTTTACGAGCAGTACTTC. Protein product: CASSLASGLAGFYEQYF.

CDR3 sequence: CASSGLTGDEYEQYF. The CDR3 nucleotides read TGTGCCAGCAGTGGCTTGACAGGGGATGAGTACGAGCAGTACTTC. The rearrangement uses TRBV28 and TRBJ2-7, with 8 bases matching TRBD1. The CDR3 totals 15 residues. After removal of 5 bases from V and 4 bases from J, the junction contained 10 bases not matched to a gene. The V gene's germline CDR1 is MDHEN and CDR2 SYDVKM.

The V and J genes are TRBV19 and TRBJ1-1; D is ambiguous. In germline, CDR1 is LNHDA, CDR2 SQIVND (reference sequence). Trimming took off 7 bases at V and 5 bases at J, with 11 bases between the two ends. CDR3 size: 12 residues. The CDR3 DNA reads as TGTGCCAGTACGGCTTTGGGGACTGAAGCTTTCTTT. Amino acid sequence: CASTALGTEAFF.

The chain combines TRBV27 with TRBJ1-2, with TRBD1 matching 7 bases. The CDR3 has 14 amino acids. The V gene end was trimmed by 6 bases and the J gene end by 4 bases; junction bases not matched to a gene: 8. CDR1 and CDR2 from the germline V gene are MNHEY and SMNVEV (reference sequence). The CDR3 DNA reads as TGTGCCAGCAGCAACAGACAGGGCAGCTATGGCTACACCTTC. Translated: CASSNRQGSYGYTF.

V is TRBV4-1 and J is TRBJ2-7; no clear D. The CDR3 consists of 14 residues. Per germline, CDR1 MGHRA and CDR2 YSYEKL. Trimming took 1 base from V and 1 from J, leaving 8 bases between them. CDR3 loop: CASSQVAGSYEQYF. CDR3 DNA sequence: TGCGCCAGCAGCCAAGTGGCCGGATCCTACGAGCAGTACTTC.

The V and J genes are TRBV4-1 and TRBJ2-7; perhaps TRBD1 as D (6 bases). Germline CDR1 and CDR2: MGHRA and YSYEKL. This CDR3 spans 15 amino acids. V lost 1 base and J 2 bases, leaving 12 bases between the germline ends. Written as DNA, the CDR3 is TGCGCCAGCAGCCAAGGATCGACAGGACCCTACGAGCAGTACTTC. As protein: CASSQGSTGPYEQYF.

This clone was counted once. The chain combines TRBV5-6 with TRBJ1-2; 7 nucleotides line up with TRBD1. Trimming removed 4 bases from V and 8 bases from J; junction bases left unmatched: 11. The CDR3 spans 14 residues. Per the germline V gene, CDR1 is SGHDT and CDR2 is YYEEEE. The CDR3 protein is CASSPGWNRGGYTF. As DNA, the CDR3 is TGTGCCAGCAGCCCTGGATGGAACAGGGGCGGCTACACCTTC.

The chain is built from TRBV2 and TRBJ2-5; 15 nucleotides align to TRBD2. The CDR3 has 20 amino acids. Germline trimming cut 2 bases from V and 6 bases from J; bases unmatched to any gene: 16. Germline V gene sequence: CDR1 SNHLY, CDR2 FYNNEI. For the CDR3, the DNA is TGTGCCAGCAGTGAACCGCGCGCGGCCGGACTAGCGGGAGGGCGAAAGACCCAGTACTTC. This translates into CASSEPRAAGLAGGRKTQYF. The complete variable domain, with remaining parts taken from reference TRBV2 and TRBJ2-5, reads EPEVTQTPSHQVTQMGQEVILRCVPISNHLYFYWYRQILGQKVEFLVSFYNNEISEKSEIFDDQFSVERPDGSNFTLKIRSTKLEDSAMYFCASSEPRAAGLAGGRKTQYFGPGTRLLVL.

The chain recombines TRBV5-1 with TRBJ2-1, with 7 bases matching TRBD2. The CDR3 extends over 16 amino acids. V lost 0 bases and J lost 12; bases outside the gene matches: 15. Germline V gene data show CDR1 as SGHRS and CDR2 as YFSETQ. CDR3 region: CASSLGGRGLHEGQFF. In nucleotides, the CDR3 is TGCGCCAGCAGCTTGGGAGGTCGGGGACTACACGAAGGGCAGTTCTTC.

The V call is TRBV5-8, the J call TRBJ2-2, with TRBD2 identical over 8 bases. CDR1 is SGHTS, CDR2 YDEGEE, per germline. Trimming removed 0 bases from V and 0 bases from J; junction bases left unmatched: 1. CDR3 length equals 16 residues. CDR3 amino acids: CASSLAGGSNTGELFF. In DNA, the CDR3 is TGTGCCAGCAGCTTGGCGGGAGGGTCGAACACCGGGGAGCTGTTTTTT.

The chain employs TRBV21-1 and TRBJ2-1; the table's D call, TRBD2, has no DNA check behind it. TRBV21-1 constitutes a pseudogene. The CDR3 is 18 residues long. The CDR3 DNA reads TGTGCCAGCAGCAGAAGACTAGCGGGAGGGCCTTGGGACAATGAGCAGTTCTTC. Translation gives CASSRRLAGGPWDNEQFF.

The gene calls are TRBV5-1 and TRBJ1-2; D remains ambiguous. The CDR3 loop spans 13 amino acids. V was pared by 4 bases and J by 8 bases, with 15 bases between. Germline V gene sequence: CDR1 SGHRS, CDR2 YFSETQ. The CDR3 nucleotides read TGCGCCAGCAGCGAGTTGGAGTCGGCCGGCTACACCTTC. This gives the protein CASSELESAGYTF. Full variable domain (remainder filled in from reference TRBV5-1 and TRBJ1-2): KAGVTQTPRYLIKTRGQQVTLSCSPISGHRSVSWYQQTPGQGLQFLFEYFSETQRNKGNFPGRFSGRQFSNSRSEMNVSTLELGDSALYLCASSELESAGYTFGSGTRLTVV.

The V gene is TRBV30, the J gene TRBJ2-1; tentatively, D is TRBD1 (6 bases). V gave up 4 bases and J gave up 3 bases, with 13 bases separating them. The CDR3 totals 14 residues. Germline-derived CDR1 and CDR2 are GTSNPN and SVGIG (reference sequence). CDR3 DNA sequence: TGTGCCTGGACTTCAGGGGCTGGCTACAATGAGCAGTTCTTC. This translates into CAWTSGAGYNEQFF.

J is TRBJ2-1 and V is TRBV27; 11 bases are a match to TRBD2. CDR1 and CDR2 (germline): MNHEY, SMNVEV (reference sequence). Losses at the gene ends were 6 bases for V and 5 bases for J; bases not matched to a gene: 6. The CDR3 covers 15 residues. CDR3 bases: TGTGCCAGCAGCCCTGGGACTAGCGGACACAATGAGCAGTTCTTC. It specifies CASSPGTSGHNEQFF.

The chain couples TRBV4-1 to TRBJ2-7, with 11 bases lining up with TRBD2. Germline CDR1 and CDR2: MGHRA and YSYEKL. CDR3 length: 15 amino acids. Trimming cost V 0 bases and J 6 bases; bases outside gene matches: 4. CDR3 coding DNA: TGCGCCAGCAGCCAAGAGCCAGGACTAGCGGGCGAGCAGTACTTC. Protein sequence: CASSQEPGLAGEQYF.

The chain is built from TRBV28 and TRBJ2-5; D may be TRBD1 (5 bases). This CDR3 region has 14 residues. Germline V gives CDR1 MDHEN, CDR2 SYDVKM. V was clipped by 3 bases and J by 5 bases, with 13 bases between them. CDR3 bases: TGTGCCAGCAGTTTTTCTGGGGCTGGGGAGACCCAGTACTTC. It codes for CASSFSGAGETQYF.

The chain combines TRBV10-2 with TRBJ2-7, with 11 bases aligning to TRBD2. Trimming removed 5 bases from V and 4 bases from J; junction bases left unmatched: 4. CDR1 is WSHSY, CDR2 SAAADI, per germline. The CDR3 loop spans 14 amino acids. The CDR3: CASSTSGRIYEQYF. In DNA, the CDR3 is TGCGCCAGCAGTACTAGCGGGAGAATATACGAGCAGTACTTC.

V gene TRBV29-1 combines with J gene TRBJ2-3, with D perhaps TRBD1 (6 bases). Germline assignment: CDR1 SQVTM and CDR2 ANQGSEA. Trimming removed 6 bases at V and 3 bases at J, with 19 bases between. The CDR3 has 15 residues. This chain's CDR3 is CSVVDTTRGTDTQYF. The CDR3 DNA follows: TGCAGCGTCGTGGATACTACCAGGGGAACAGATACGCAGTATTTT.

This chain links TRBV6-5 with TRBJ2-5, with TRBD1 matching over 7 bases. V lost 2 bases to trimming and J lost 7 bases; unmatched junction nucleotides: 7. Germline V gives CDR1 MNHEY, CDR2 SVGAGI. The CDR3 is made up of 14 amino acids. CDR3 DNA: TGTGCCAGCAGTTACCGGACAGGTTCGGGGACCCAGTACTTC. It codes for CASSYRTGSGTQYF.

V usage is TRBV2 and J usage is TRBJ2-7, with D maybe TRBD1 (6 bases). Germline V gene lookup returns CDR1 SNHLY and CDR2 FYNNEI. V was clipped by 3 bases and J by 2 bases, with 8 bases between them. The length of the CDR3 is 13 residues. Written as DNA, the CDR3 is TGTGCCAGCAGTGAGGACAGAACCTACGAGCAGTACTTC. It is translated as CASSEDRTYEQYF.